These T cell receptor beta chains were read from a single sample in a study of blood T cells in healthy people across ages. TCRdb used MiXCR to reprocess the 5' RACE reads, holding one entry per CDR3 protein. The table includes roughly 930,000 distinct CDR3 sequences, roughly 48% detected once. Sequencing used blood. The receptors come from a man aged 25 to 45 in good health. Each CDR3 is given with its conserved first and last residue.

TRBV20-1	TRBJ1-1	CRTDSHTEAFF
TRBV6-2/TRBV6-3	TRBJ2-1	CANSGRVNEQFF
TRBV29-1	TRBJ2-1	CSVVWRGYNEQFF
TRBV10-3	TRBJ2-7	CAISETGKAYEQYF
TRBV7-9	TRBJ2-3	CASSRDRGRTDTQYF
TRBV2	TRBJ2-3	CASRASGGADTQYF
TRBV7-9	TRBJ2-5	CASSPRLALDQETQYF
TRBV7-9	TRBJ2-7	CASSSGLAGGPYSYNEQYF
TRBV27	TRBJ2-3	CASSLSGLADTQYF
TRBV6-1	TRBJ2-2	CASSETAGRGYTGELFF
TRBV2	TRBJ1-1	CASKWTGGSTEAFF
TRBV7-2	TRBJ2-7	CASSLGVAGIYEQYF
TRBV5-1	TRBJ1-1	CASRTDRVETEAFF
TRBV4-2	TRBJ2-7	CASSQGTGQGSYEQYF
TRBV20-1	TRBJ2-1	CSASMPRSDEQFF
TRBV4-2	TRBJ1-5	CASSQAQASNQPQHF
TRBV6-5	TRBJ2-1	CASRPTSTSYNEQFF
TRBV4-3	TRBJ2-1	CASSPRTSGGEQFF
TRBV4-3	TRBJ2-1	CASSQGQNSYNEQFF
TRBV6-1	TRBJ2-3	CASSEESAVRTDTQYF
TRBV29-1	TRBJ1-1	CSVDPSQGAFF
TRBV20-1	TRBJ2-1	CSARDPGQGANEQFF
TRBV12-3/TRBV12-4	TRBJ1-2	CASSGQLTHYTF
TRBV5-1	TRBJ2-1	CASSPRQDNYNEQFF
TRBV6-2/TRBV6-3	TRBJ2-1	CASTNLGGREQFF
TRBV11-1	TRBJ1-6	CASSPGDDSPLHF
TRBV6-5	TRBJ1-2	CASSYRPNYGYTF
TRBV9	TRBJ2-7	CASSVGGSHEQYF
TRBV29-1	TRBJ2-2	CSVAGMVDTGELFF
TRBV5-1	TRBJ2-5	CASSLLGEFGETQYF
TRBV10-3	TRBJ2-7	CAISVPSSYEQYF
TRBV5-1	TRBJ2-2	CASSETGTNAGELFF
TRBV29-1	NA	CSVFAGEQYF
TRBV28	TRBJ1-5	CASREGQNNQPQHF
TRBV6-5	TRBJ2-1	CASSYSYGDNEQFF
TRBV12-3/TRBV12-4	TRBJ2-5	CASSPPIPGGAQETQYF
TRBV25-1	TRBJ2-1	CASSESGLAGRNEQFF
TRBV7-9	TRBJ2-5	CASSLGDGGWETQYF
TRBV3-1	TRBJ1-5	CASSHMSGTGGIQPQHF
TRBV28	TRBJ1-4	CASSILARTGGFEKLFF
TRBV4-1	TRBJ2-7	CASSPSRDRNNEQYF
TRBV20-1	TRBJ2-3	CSAGNRGLAGNTQYF
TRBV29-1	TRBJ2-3	CSVELAGFTDTQYF
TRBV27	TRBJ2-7	CASNAGTGPYEQYF
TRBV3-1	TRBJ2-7	CASSLTGGYYEQYF
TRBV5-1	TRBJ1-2	CASSPRRDTNYGYTF
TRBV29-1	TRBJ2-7	CSCGQGTYEQYF
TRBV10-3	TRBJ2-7	CAISGGGESSYEQYF
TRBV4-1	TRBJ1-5	CASSQDTGRQPQHF
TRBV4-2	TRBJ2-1	CASSQEPGQGYNEQFF
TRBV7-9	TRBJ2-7	CASSLAGTLYEQYF
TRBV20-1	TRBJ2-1	CSAREPSLNEQFF
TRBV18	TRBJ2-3	CASSPYIPGHGTDTQYF
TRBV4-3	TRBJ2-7	CASSQVRGVYEQYF
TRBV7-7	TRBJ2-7	CASSFQSGREQYF
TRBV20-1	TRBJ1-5	CSASNTASNQPQHF
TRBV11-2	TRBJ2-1	CASSQTQGADEFF
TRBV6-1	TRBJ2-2	CASSRLAGASNTGELFF
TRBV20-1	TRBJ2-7	CSARTGAQRQYF
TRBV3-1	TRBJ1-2	CASSRGQGFRGYTF